Listed here is a single T cell receptor (beta chain). The data are from a study of technical replicates of blood from a handful of donors. V was trimmed by 6 bases and J by 7 bases, leaving 16 bases between them. Germline V gene data show CDR1 as LNHDA and CDR2 as SQIVND (reference sequence). The CDR3 is 13 amino acids. Some clones are missing from TCRdb's copy, which holds only in-frame ones; the method was immunoSEQ multiplex PCR. The sample carries some 80,000 clones, 92% recorded once. V gene TRBV19 combines with J gene TRBJ2-7; perhaps TRBD2 as D (6 bases). The source is a human donor in good health. The specimen sequenced was T cells isolated from PBMCs. CDR3 bases: TGTGCCAGTAGCCCCCCGGGGACTTTGGAGCAGTACTTC. Translating gives CASSPPGTLEQYF. Complete variable domain (other parts from reference TRBV19 and TRBJ2-7): DGGITQSPKYLFRKEGQNVTLSCEQNLNHDAMYWYRQDPGQGLRLIYYSQIVNDFQKGDIAEGYSVSREKKESFPLTVTSAQKNPTAFYLCASSPPGTLEQYFGPGTRLTVT.